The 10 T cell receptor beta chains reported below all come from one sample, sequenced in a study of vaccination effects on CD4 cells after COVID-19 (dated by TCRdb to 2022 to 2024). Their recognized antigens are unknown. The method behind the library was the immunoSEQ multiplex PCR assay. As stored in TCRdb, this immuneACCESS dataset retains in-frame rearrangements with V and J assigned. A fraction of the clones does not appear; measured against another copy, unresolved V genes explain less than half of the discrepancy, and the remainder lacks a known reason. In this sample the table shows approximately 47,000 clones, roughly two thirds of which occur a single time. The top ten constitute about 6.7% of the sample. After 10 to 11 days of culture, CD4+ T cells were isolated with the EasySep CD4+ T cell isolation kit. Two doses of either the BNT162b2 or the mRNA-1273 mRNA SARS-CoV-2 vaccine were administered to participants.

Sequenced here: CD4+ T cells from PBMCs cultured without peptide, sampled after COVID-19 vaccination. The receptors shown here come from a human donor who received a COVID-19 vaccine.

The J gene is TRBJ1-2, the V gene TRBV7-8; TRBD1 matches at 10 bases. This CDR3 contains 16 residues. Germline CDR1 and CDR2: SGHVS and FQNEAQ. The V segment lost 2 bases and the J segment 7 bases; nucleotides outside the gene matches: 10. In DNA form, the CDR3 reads TGTGCCAGCAGCTTACCTAGACAGGGGGCTTTCGGTGGCTACACCTTC. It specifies CASSLPRQGAFGGYTF.

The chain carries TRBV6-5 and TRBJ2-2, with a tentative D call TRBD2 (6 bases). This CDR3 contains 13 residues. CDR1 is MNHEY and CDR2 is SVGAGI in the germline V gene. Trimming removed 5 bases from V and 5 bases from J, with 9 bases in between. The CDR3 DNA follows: TGTGCCAGCAGTACCGGGGGTACCGGGGAGCTGTTTTTT. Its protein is CASSTGGTGELFF.

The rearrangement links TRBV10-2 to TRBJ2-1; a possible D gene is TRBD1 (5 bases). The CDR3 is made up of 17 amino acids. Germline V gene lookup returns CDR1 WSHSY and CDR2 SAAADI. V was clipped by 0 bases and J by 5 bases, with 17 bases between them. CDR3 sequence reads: CASSESKPLVRDNEQFF. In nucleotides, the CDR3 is TGCGCCAGCAGTGAGTCGAAACCCCTCGTCAGGGACAATGAGCAGTTCTTC.

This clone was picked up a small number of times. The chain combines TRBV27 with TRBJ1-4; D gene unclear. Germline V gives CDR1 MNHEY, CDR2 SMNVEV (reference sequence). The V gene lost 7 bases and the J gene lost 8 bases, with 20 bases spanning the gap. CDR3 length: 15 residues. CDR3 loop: CASTRRAETPEKLFF. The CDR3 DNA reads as TGTGCCAGCACCCGACGGGCGGAGACCCCCGAAAAACTGTTTTTT.

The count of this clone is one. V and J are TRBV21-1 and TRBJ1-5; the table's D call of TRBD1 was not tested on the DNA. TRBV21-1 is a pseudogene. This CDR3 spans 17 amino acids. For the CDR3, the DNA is TGTGCCAGCAGCCTCGTTCTCGGGCAGGGTTGGTTTTCGCCCCAGCATTTT. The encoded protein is CASSLVLGQGWFSPQHF.

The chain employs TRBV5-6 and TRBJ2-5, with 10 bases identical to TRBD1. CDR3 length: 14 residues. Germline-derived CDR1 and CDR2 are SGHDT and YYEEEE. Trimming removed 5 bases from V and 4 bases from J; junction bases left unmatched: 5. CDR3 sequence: CASSSGQGLETQYF. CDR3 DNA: TGTGCCAGCAGTTCGGGACAGGGGCTAGAGACCCAGTACTTC.

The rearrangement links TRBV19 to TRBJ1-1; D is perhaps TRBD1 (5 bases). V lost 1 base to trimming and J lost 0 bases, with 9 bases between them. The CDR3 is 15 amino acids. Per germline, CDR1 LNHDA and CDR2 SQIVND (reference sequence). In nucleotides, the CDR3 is TGTGCCAGTAGTATAGGAGGGGCTATGAACACTGAAGCTTTCTTT. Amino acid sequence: CASSIGGAMNTEAFF. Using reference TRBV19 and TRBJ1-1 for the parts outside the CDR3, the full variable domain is DGGITQSPKYLFRKEGQNVTLSCEQNLNHDAMYWYRQDPGQGLRLIYYSQIVNDFQKGDIAEGYSVSREKKESFPLTVTSAQKNPTAFYLCASSIGGAMNTEAFFGQGTRLTVV.

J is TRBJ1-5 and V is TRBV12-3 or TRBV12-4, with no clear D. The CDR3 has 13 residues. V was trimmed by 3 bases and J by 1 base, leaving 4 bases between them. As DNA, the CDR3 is TGTGCCAGCAGTTTGAGAAGCAATCAGCCCCAGCATTTT. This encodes CASSLRSNQPQHF.

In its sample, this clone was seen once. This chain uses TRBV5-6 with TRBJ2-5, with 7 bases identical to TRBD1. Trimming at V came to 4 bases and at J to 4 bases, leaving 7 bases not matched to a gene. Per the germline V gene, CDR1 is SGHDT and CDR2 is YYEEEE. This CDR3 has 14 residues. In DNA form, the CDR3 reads TGTGCCAGCAGCGGTGGGACAGCCGGAGAGACCCAGTACTTC. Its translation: CASSGGTAGETQYF.

The CDR3 region has the DNA TGCGCCAGCAGCCGTCAAACGGGGGCTACGGGGGGGGATACGCAGTATTTT. As protein: CASSRQTGATGGDTQYF. The chain links TRBV10-2 to TRBJ2-3; 8 nucleotides agree with TRBD2. The CDR3 sequence is 17 residues long. Germline loops: CDR1 WSHSY, CDR2 SAAADI. J gave up 6 bases and V 6 bases, and 17 bases lay outside the gene matches.